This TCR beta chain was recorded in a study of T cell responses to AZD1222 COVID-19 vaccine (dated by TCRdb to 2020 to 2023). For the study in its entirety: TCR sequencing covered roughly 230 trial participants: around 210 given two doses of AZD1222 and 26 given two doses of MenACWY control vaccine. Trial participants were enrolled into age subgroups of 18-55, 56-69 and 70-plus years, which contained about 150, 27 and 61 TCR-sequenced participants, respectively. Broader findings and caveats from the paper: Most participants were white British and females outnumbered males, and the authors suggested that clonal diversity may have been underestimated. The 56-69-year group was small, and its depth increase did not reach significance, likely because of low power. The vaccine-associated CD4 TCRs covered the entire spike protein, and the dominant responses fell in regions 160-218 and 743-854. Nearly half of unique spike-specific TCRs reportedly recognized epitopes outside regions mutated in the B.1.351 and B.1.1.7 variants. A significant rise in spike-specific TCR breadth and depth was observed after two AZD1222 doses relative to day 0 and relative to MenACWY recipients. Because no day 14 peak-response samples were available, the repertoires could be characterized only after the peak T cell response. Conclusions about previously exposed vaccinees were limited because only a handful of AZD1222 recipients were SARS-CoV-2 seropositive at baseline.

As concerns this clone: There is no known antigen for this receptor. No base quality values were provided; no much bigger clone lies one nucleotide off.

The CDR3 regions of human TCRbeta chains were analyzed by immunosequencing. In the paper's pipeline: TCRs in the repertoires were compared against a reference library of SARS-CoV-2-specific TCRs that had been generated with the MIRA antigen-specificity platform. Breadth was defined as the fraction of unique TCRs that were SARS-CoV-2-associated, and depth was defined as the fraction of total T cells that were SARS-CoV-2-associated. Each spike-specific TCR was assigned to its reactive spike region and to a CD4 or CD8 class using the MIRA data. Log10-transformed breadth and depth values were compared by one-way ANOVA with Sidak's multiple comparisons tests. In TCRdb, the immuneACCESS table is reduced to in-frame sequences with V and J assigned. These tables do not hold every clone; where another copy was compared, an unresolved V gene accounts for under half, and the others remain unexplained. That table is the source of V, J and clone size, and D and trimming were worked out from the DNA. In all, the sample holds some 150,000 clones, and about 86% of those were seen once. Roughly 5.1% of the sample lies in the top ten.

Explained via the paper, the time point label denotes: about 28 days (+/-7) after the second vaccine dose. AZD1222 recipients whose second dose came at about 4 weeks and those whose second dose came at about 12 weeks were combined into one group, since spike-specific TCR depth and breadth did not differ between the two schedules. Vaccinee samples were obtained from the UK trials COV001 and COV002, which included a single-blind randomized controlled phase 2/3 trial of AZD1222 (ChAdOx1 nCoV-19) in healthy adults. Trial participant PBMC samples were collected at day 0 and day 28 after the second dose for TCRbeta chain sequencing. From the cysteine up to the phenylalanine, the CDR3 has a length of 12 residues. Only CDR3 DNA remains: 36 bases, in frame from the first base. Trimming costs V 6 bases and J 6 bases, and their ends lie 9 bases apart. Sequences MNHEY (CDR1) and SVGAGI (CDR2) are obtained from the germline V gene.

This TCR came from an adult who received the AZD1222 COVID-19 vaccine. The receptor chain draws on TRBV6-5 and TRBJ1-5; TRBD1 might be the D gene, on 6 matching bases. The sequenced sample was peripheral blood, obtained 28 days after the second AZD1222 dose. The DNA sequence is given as TGTGCCAGCAGCACAGGGTTTCAGCCCCAGCATTTT. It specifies CASSTGFQPQHF.